This T cell receptor beta chain is from a study of CD8+ T cells in alopecia areata. Germline V gives CDR1 MNHEY, CDR2 SMNVEV (reference sequence). The CDR3 is 12 amino acids. Trimming cost V 8 bases and J 2 bases, with 9 bases left between them. It was cDNA, reverse transcribed from extracted RNA, that served as the sequencing template. This table comes from immunoSEQ multiplex PCR, and its TCRdb copy is limited to in-frame clones, with some not included. This sample has approximately 89,000 clones, with roughly half found just once. This clone has a handful of counts. This clonotype was obtained from a human donor with alopecia areata. Sequenced input: NKG2D-high CD8+ T cells sorted from blood. The rearrangement joins TRBV27 to TRBJ2-5; D ambiguous. The CDR3 DNA is TGTGCCAGCGGAATGCCTCAAGAGACCCAGTACTTC. Translated: CASGMPQETQYF.